The rows below give T cell receptor beta chains drawn from one sample of a study of beta chain features in type 1 diabetes. Measured with immunoSEQ multiplex PCR; TCRdb has only the in-frame clones, and not every one. The data contain 600,000 to 650,000 clones, less than 20% of them singletons. The sample was naive CD4+ T cells from blood. These receptors came from a young man in good health. Both conserved end residues are part of each CDR3. The order of the fields is CDR3 DNA, CDR3 protein, J gene, D gene, V gene, clone size. D genes are given only for firm matches. Expanded clones get a size class; other rows say once, few or many, or leave the size out.

TGTGCCAGCAGTGGGAAAGGGGAGGGCGGCTACACCTTC,CASSGKGEGGYTF,TRBJ1-2,NA,TRBV6-6,few
TGTGCCAGCCGCCGGGGCAGGGAAAACACTGAAGCTTTCTTT,CASRRGRENTEAFF,TRBJ1-1,NA,TRBV6-1,NA
TGCGCCAGCAGCTTGGATACAGGGGCCTCTGGGGCCAACGTCCTGACTTTC,CASSLDTGASGANVLTF,TRBJ2-6,TRBD1,TRBV5-1,NA
TGTGCCAGCTCACCAATAGTTCTACCGGGACTAGCGGTCCGCAATGAGCAGTTCTTC,CASSPIVLPGLAVRNEQFF,TRBJ2-1,TRBD2,TRBV18,few
TGTGCCAGCTCACCAAGACAGGGGATAACCTACGAGCAGTACTTC,CASSPRQGITYEQYF,TRBJ2-7,TRBD1,TRBV18,NA
TGTGCCAGCAGCTTCGACAGCTACAATCAGCCCCAGCATTTT,CASSFDSYNQPQHF,TRBJ1-5,NA,TRBV7-9,few
TGTGCCAGCAGTGAACAGGGGGCCGGTATGAACACTGAAGCTTTCTTT,CASSEQGAGMNTEAFF,TRBJ1-1,TRBD1,TRBV2,NA
TGTGCCAGCAGCTCGCGACAGGTCTATGGCTACACCTTC,CASSSRQVYGYTF,TRBJ1-2,NA,TRBV11-2,few
TGTGCCAGCAGTTACATGACAGGAGGGGCGCCCCAGCATTTT,CASSYMTGGAPQHF,TRBJ1-5,NA,TRBV6-6,NA
TGTGCCAGTAGTTACAGGGGAGGACCCTACGAGCAGTACTTC,CASSYRGGPYEQYF,TRBJ2-7,NA,TRBV19,NA
TGTGCCAGCAGCTTAGCGGGACAAGGAGCCTACGAGCAGTACTTC,CASSLAGQGAYEQYF,TRBJ2-7,NA,TRBV7-6,few
TGTGCCAGCAGCTTAAGGACGGGGAGCGGTGGGGATACGCAGTATTTT,CASSLRTGSGGDTQYF,TRBJ2-3,NA,TRBV13,few
TGTGCCAGCAGCGTAGGAGGGGGCATTGGCCAAGAGACCCAGTACTTC,CASSVGGGIGQETQYF,TRBJ2-5,TRBD1,TRBV9,few
TGCGCCAGCAGCTTGATACAGGGAGGCGGGGAGCTGTTTTTT,CASSLIQGGGELFF,TRBJ2-2,NA,TRBV5-1,NA
TGTGCCAGCAGTTACTCTCAGGGGAGAAGCTATGGCTACACCTTC,CASSYSQGRSYGYTF,TRBJ1-2,NA,TRBV6-6,NA
TGCAGCGTCACGCCAATGCAGGGCGGGGCTTATGGCTACACCTTC,CSVTPMQGGAYGYTF,TRBJ1-2,NA,TRBV29-1,NA
TGTGCCAGCAGTTGGCCAGGGAACACTGAAGCTTTCTTT,CASSWPGNTEAFF,TRBJ1-1,NA,TRBV6-5,few
TGTGCCTCCCAGGGAAGGTCCTATAATTCACCCCTCCACTTT,CASQGRSYNSPLHF,TRBJ1-6,NA,TRBV30,NA
TGCGCCAGCAGCCCCGAGCCCGGGACGGCCTTTCGGGGGACCCAGTACTTC,CASSPEPGTAFRGTQYF,TRBJ2-5,NA,TRBV5-1,few
TGTGCCATCAGTGAAATCCGGGCCCTGGCCCAAGAGACCCAGTACTTC,CAISEIRALAQETQYF,TRBJ2-5,NA,TRBV10-3,NA
TGTGCCAGTAGTATTGGCGGAAGCAATCAGCCCCAGCATTTT,CASSIGGSNQPQHF,TRBJ1-5,NA,TRBV19,NA